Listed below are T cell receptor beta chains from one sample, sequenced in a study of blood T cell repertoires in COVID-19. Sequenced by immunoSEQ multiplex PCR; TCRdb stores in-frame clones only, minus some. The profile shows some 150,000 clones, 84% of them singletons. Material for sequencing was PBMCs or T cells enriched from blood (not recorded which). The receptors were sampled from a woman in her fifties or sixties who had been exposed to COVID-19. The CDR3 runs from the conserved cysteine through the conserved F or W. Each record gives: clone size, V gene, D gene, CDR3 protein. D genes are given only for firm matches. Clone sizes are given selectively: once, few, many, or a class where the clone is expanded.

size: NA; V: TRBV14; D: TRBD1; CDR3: CASSQEDRVGGYTF
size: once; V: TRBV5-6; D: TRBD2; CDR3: CASSLSGTSGVPLYNEQFF
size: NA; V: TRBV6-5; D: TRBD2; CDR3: CASSQRQTAGLAEFF
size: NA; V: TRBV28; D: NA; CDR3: CASSGGIDTQYF
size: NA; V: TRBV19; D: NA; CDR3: CASRTGSFNQPQHF
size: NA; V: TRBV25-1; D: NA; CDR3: CASGQGWPNYGYTF
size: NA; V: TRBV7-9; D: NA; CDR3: CASTVAGNQPQHF
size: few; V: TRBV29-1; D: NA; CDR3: CSVETGGWRGGELFF
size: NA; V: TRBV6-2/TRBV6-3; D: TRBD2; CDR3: CASSRLAGIAGELFF
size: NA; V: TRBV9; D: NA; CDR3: CASSKGGAGPYGYTF
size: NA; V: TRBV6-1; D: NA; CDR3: CASSETSSGANVLTF
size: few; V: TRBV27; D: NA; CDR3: CASSLTGLSSYEQYF
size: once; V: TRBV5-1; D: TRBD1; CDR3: CASSLAGGTGGEKLFF
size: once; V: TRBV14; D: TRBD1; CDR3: CASRLTGQANNEQFF
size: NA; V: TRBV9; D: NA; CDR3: CASSVGVASYEQYF
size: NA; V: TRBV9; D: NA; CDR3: CASSVAGGSAEAFF
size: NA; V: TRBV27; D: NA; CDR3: CANLPPGHGDTGELFF
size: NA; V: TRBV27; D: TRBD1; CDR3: CASSFTQGFGYTF
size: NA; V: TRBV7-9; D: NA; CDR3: CASSPGDHNSPLHF
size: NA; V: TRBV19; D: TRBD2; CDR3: CASSLRGGGTDTQYF
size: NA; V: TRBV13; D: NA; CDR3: CASSLGANRLFGNTIYF
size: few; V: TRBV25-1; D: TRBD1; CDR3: CASRTGGLSGNTIYF
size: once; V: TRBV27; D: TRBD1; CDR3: CASRPGQPYNEQFF
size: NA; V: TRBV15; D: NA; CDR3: CATSAHRLSEAFF
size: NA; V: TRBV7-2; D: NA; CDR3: CASSLVYRTDTQYF
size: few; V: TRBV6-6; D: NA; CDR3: CASSYVAGLNTEAFF
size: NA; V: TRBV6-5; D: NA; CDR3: CASSSTRTGELFF
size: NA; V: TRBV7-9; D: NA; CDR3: CASSLALRGRGDTQYF
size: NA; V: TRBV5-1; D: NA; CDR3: CASSLDGNYGQPQHF
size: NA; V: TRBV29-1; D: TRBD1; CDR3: CSVEQGAPYEQYF
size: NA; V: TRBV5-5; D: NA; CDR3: CASSLAPYEQYF
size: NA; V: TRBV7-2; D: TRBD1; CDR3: CASSPGGAGYNEQFF
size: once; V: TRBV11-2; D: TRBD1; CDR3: CASSTQTGGSYEQYF
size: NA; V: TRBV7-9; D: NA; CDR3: CASSLDITGRAKNIQYF
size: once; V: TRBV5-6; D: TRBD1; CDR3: CASSLRTGGSGNTIYF
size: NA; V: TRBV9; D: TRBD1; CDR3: CASSSRPGQGHYGYTF
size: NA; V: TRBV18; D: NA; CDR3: CASSPMDIGSGNTIYF
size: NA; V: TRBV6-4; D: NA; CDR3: CASRVTGTANYGYTF
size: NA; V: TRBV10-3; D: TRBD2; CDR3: CAIRDSGTYNEQFF
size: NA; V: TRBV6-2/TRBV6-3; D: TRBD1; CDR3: CASSAGDRAYGYTF
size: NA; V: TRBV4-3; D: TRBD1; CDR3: CASSRRTGDYNEQFF
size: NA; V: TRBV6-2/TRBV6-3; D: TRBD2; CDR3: CASSYLLSGKHHYEQYF
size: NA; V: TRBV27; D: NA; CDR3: CASSWAGYNEQFF
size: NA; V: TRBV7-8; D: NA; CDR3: CASSPSNSNQPQHF
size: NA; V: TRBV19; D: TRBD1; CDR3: CASSMWGQGSDNEQFF
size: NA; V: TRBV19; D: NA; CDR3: CASSIEKTVNTEAFF
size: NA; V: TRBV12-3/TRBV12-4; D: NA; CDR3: CASSPAGFEKLFF
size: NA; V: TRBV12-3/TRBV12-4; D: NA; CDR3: CASSLGGFGYTF
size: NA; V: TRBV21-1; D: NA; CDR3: CASSKGSGHQETQYF
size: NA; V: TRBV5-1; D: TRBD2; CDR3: CATRPGLAGDTQYF
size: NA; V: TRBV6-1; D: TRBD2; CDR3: CASSERGLAGYQETQYF
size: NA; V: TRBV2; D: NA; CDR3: CASRPGFGGSNEQFF
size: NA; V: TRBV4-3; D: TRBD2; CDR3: CASSQEGGSGSSYNEQFF
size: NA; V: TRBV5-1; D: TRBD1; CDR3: CASSLAISGTGRDEAFF
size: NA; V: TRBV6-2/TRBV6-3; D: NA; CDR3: CASSRLGTQLNEQFF